This TCR beta chain was recorded in a study of T cell repertoires in cytomegalovirus infection. At the level of the study: Peptides in the study included HLA-C-restricted and HLA-B-restricted CMV epitopes. The public TCR beta signatures pointed to both CMV infection and matching HLA type.

Remarks on this clonotype: Its antigen is as yet unknown.

Trimming removed 1 base from V and 4 bases from J; junction bases left unmatched: 6. The CDR3 has 16 residues. Germline assignment: CDR1 SGDLS and CDR2 YYNGEE. General study points: CMV-specific HLA-C-restricted TCR beta clonotypes dominated the ex vivo response. Summed frequency of public TCR beta families distinguished CMV carriers with the relevant HLA.

TCRdb re-analysed the reads in MiXCR, keeping a single row per CDR3 protein. The table includes around 800,000 distinct CDR3 sequences, approximately 32% detected once. V and J are TRBV9 and TRBJ2-1; the match to TRBD1 covers 9 bases. The sequence was obtained from a human donor in good health (CMV status not recorded). Some clones in this sample may be carry-over from other donors' samples. The source material was cultured CD8+ T cells from PBMCs, sampled from culture after CMV antigen stimulation. CDR3 loop: CASSVTGQGYYNEQFF. CDR3 DNA: TGTGCCAGCAGCGTAACGGGACAGGGTTATTACAATGAGCAGTTCTTC.